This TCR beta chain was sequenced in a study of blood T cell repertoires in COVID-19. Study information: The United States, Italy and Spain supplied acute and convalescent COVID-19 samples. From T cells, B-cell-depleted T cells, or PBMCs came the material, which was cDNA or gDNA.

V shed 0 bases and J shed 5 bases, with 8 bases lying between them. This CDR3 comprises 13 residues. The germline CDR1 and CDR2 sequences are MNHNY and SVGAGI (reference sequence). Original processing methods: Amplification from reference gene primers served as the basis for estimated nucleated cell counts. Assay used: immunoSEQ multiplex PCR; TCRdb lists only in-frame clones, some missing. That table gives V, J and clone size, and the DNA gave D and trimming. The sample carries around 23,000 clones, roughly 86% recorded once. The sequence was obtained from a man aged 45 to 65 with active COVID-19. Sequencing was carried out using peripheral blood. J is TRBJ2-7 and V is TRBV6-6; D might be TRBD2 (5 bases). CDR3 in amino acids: CASSYSRVHEQYF. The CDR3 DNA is TGTGCCAGCAGTTACTCGAGGGTCCACGAGCAGTACTTC.